This TCR beta chain was captured in a study of T cells in Graves' hyperthyroidism and ophthalmopathy. Lactation, pregnancy, other autoimmune disease or uncontrolled infection excluded patients. The source of the PBMCs was 9.5 to 10 ml of fresh peripheral blood. Germline assignment: CDR1 LGHDT and CDR2 YNNKEL (reference sequence). With V trimmed by 6 bases and J by 5 bases, 13 bases remained unmatched. The CDR3 length is 16 residues. The table lists this clonotype with many counts. Antigen unknown. Points from the study as a whole: A model using 13 V-J features told ophthalmopathy apart from stable hyperthyroidism. Appearing also in blood were most of the thyroid clonotypes expanded above 0.001.

Researchers took RNA transcripts and amplified the TCR beta CDR3 regions from them. When the TCR CDR3 underwent first-round RT-PCR, the HTBI primer set was used. TCRdb reprocessed the multiplex PCR reads via MiXCR and lists one record per CDR3 protein. The repertoire includes roughly 110,000 distinct CDR3 sequences, around a sixth of them detected once, and about 42% sits in the top ten. The sequence came from a woman between 45 and 60 years old with Graves' hyperthyroidism. V gene TRBV3-1 combines with J gene TRBJ2-3; 8 nucleotides line up with TRBD2. The material sequenced was blood. CDR3 nucleotides: TGTGCCAGCAGTCCCCCGAGACTAGCGTCCGAAGATACGCAGTATTTT. Its protein product is CASSPPRLASEDTQYF.